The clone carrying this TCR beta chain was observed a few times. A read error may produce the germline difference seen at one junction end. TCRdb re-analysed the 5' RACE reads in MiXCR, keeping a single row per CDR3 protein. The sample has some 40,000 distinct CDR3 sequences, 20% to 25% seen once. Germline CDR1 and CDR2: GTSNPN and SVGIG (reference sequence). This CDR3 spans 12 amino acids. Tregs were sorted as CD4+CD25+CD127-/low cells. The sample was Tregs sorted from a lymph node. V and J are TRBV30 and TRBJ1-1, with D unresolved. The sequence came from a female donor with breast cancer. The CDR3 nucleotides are TGTGCCTGGAGCATGGAGAACACTGAAGCTTCCTTT. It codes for CAWSMENTEASF.